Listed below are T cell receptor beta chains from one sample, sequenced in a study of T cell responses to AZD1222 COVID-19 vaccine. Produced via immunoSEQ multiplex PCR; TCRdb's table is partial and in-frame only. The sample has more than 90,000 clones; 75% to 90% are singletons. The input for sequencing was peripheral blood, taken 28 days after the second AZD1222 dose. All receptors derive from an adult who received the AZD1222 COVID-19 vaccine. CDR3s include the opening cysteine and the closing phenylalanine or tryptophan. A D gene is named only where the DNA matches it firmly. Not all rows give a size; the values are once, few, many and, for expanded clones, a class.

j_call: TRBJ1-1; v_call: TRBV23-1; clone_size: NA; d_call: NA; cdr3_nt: TGCGCCAGCAGTCAAACGCCGACAGCCGATAGAAACACTGAAGCTTTCTTT; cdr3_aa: CASSQTPTADRNTEAFF
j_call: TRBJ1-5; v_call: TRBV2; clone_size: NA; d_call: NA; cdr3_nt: TGTGCCAGCAGTGGGGACACCGGAGGTTTCAATCAGCCCCAGCATTTT; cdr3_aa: CASSGDTGGFNQPQHF
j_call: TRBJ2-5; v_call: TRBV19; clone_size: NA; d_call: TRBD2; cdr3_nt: TGTGCCAGTAGTATTCGGGGGAGCGGGGGGGCCTTAGAGACCCAGTACTTC; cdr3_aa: CASSIRGSGGALETQYF
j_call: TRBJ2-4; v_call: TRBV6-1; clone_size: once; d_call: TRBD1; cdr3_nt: TGTGCCAGCAGTGCGTTCCGGGACAGGGCTTCAAACATTCAGTACTTC; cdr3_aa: CASSAFRDRASNIQYF
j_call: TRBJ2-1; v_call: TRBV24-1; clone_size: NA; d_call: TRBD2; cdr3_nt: TGTGCCACCGGTGGCGCCCGAGGACTAGCGGGAGTTCTCGGCCAGTTCTTC; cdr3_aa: CATGGARGLAGVLGQFF
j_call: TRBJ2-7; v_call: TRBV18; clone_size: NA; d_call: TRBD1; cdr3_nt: TGTGCCAGCTCACCACCACTCGGACAGGGCAAGACCTACGAGCAGTACTTC; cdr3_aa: CASSPPLGQGKTYEQYF
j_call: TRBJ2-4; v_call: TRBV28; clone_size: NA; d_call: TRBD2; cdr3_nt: TGTGCCAGCAGCGGAGCTAGCGGGAGGGGGGCCAAAAACATTCAGTACTTC; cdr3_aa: CASSGASGRGAKNIQYF
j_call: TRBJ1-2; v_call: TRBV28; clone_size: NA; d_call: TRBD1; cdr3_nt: TGTGCCAGCAGTGTGACAGGGGGTTTTGGCTACACCTTC; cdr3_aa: CASSVTGGFGYTF
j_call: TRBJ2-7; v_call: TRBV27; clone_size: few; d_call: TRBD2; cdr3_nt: TGTGCCAGTAAGAAACTAGCGGGAGTAACCGAGCAGTACTTC; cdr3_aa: CASKKLAGVTEQYF
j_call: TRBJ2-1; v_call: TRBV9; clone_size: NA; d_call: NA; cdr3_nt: TGTGCCAGCGGAATTCAGGGGTACGATGAGCAGTTCTTC; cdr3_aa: CASGIQGYDEQFF
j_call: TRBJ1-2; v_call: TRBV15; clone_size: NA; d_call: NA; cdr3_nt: TGTGCCACCAGCAGTCCATCGGGGTACAACTATGGCTACACCTTC; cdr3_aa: CATSSPSGYNYGYTF